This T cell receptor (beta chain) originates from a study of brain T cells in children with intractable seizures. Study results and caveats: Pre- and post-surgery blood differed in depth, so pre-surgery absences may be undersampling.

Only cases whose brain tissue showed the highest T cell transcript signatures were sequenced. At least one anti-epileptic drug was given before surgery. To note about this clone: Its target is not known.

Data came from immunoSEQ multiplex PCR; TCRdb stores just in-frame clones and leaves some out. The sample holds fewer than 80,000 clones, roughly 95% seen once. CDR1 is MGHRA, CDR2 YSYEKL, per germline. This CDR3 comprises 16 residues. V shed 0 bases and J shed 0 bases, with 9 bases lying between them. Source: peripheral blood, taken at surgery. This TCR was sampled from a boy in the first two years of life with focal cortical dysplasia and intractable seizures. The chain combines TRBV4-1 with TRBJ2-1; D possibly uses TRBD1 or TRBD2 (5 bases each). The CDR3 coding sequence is TGCGCCAGCAGCCAAGATGAGGGGAGCTCCTACAATGAGCAGTTCTTC. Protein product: CASSQDEGSSYNEQFF.